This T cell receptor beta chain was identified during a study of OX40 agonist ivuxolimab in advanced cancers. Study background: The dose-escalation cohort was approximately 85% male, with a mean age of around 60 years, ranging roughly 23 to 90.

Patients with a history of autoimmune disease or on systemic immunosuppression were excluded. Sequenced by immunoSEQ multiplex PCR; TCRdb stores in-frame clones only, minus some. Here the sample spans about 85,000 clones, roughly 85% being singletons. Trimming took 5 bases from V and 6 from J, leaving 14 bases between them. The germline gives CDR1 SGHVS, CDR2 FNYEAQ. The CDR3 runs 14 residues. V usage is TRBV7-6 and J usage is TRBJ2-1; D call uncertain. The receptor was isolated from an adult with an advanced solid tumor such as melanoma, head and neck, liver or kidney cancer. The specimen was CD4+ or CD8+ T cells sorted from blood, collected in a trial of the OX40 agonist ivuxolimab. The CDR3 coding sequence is TGTGCCAGCAGCCCGCCGGGCCTTCCCAATGAGCAGTTCTTC. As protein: CASSPPGLPNEQFF.